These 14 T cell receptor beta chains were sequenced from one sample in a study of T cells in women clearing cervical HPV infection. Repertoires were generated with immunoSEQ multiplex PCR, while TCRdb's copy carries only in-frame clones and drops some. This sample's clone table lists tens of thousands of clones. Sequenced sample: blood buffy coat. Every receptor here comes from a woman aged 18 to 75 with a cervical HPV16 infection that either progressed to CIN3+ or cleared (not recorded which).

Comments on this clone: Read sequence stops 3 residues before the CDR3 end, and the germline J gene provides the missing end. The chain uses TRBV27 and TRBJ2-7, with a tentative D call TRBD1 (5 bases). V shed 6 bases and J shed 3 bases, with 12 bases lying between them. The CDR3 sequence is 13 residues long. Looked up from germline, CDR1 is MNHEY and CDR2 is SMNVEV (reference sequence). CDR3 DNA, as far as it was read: TGTGCCAGCAGCCTGGGCGACAGCTACGAG. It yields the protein CASSLGDSYE. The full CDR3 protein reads CASSLGDSYEQYF.

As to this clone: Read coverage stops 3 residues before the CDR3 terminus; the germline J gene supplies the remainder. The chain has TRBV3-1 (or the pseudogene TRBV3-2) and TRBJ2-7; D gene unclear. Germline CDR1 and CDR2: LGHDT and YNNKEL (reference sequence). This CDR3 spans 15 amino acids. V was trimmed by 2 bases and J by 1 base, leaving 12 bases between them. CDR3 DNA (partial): TGTGCCAGCAGCCAACAAAAATCAGGATCCTACGAG. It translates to CASSQQKSGSYE. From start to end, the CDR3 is CASSQQKSGSYEQYF.

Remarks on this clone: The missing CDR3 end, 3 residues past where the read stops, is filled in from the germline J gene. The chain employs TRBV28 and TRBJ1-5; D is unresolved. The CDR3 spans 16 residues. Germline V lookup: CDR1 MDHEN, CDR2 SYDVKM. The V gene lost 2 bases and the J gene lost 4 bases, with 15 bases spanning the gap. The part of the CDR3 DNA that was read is TGTGCCAGCAGTTTACCCCTCAAGGGTAGGAATCAGCCC. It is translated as CASSLPLKGRNQP. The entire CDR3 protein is CASSLPLKGRNQPQHF.

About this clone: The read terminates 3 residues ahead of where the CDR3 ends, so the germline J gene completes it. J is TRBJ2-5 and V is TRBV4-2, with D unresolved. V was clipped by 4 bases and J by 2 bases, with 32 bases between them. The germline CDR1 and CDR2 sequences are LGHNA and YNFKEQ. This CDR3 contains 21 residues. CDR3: CASSPPPPQVSVSPQQETQYF. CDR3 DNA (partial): TGTGCCAGCAGCCCGCCACCCCCTCAAGTCTCGGTCTCCCCCCAACAAGAGACC.

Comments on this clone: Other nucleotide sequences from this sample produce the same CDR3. The CDR3 DNA, read in part, is TGTGCCAGCAGTTTGTCGGGGGTCGAGAACACC. This translates into CASSLSGVENT. The whole CDR3 protein reads CASSLSGVENTIYF. V gene TRBV12-3 or TRBV12-4 combines with J gene TRBJ1-3, with a tentative D call TRBD1 (5 bases). The read is 3 residues too short to cover the CDR3 end, so that end is filled in from the germline J gene. This CDR3 comprises 14 residues. V gave up 3 bases and J gave up 7 bases, with 13 bases separating them.

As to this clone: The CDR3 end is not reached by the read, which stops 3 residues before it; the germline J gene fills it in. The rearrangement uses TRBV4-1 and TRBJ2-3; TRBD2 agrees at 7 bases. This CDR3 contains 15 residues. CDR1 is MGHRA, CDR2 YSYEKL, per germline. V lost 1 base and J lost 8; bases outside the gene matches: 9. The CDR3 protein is CASSQVGGRVGTQYF. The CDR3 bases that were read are TGCGCCAGCAGCCAAGTGGGGGGGAGAGTCGGTACG.

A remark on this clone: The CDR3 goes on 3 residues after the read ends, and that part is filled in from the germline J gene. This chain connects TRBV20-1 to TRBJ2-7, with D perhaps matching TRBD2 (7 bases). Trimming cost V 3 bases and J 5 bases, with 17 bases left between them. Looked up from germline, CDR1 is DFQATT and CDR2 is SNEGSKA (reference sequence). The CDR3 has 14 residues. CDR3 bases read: TGCAGTGCTAGTAGGGGGGGGCCCTCGGACGAG. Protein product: CSASRGGPSDE. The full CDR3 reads CSASRGGPSDEQYF.

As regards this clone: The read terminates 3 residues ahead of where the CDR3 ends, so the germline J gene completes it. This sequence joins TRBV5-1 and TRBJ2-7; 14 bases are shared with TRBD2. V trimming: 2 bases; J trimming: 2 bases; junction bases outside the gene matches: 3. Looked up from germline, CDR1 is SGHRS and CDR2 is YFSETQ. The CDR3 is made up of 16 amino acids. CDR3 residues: CASSFGLAGGTYEQYF. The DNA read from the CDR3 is TGCGCCAGCAGCTTTGGACTAGCGGGAGGCACCTACGAG.

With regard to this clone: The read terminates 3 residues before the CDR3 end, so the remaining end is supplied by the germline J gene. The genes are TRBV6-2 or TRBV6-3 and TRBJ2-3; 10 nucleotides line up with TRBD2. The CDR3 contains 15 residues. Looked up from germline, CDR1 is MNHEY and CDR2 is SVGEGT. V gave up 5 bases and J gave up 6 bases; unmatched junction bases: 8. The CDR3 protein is CASSPQREGMDTQYF. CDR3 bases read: TGTGCCAGCAGTCCCCAGCGGGAGGGTATGGATACG.

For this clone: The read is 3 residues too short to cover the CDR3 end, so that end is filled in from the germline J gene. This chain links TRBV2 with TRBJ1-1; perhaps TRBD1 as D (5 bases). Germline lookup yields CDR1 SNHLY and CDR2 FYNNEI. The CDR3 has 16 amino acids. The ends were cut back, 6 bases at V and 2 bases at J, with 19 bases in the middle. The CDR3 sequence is CASSRDRPGVNTEAFF. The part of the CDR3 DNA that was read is TGTGCCAGCAGCCGGGACCGTCCGGGGGTTAACACTGAA. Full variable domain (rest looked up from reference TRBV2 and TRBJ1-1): EPEVTQTPSHQVTQMGQEVILRCVPISNHLYFYWYRQILGQKVEFLVSFYNNEISEKSEIFDDQFSVERPDGSNFTLKIRSTKLEDSAMYFCASSRDRPGVNTEAFFGQGTRLTVV.

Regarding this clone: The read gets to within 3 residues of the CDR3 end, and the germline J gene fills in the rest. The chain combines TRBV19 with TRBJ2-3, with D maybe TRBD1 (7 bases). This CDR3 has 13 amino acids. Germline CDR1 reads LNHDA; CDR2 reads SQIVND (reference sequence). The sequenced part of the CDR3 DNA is TGTGCCAGTAGTATGGAGGGGGACAGTCCG. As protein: CASSMEGDSP. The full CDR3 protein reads CASSMEGDSPQYF.

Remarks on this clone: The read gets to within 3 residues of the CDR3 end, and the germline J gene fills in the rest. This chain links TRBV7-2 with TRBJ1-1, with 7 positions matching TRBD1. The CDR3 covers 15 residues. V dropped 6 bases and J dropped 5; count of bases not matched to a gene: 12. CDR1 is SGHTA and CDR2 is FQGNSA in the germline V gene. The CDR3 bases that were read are TGTGCCAGCAGGGTAAGGGGGCTGGAAGGGACTGAA. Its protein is CASRVRGLEGTE. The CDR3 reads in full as CASRVRGLEGTEAFF.

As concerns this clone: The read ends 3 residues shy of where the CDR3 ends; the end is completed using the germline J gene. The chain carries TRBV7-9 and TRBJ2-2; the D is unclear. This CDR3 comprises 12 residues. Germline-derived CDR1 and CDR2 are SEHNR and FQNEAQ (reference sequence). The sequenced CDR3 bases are TGTGCCAGCAGCTATGGCACAGAAAAG. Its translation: CASSYGTEK. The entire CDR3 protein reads CASSYGTEKLFF.

This CDR3 reads CASSFSGSGSYNDYTF. The part of the CDR3 DNA that was read is TGTGCCAGTAGTTTTAGCGGGAGTGGCTCCTACAATGAC. V and J are TRBV19 and TRBJ1-2; D gene unclear. The read terminates 3 residues ahead of where the CDR3 ends, so the germline J gene completes it. Germline CDR1 reads LNHDA; CDR2 reads SQIVND (reference sequence). The length of the CDR3 is 16 residues.